Presented here are 18 T cell receptor beta chains from one specimen sequenced in a study of T cell responses to AZD1222 COVID-19 vaccine. The assay was immunoSEQ multiplex PCR, and TCRdb's table has in-frame clones only and misses some. The table lists about 130,000 clones, approximately 92% of them singletons. Sequencing was performed on peripheral blood, taken 28 days after the second AZD1222 dose. The receptors shown here come from an adult who received the AZD1222 COVID-19 vaccine.

The chain links TRBV11-3 to TRBJ2-1; TRBD2 matches 8 bases. Germline CDR1 SGHNT, CDR2 YENEEA. This CDR3 comprises 15 residues. V gave up 5 bases and J gave up 7 bases; unmatched junction bases: 10. The CDR3 sequence is CASSPRVAGSNEQFF. CDR3 coding DNA: TGTGCCAGCAGCCCCCGAGTAGCGGGGTCGAATGAGCAGTTCTTC.

V gene TRBV19 combines with J gene TRBJ1-2, with TRBD1 matching over 8 bases. The ends lost 9 bases at V and 4 bases at J; junction bases unmatched: 4. Per germline, CDR1 LNHDA and CDR2 SQIVND (reference sequence). This CDR3 is built from 12 residues. CDR3 DNA sequence: TGTGCCAGCACCGGGACAGGCTATGGCTACACCTTC. Protein product: CASTGTGYGYTF.

The chain recombines TRBV9 with TRBJ2-7; 7 nucleotides match TRBD2. Germline CDR1 reads SGDLS; CDR2 reads YYNGEE. Trimming cost V 0 bases and J 3 bases; bases outside gene matches: 9. This CDR3 has 16 residues. The CDR3 sequence is CASSVEGASGLYEQYF. The CDR3 coding sequence is TGTGCCAGCAGCGTAGAAGGAGCTAGCGGCCTCTACGAGCAGTACTTC.

The chain carries TRBV29-1 and TRBJ2-5, with a possible D match to TRBD1 (6 bases). The CDR3 is made up of 14 amino acids. Germline CDR1 is SQVTM and CDR2 is ANQGSEA. The V gene lost 4 bases and the J gene lost 2 bases, with 14 bases spanning the gap. Written as DNA, the CDR3 is TGCAGCGTTGCCCAGGTTCAGGGGCAAGAGACCCAGTACTTC. Residues: CSVAQVQGQETQYF.

This chain joins TRBV29-1 and TRBJ1-1; D is ambiguous. CDR1 and CDR2 from the germline V gene are SQVTM and ANQGSEA. V was clipped by 4 bases and J by 4 bases, with 13 bases between them. CDR3 length equals 13 residues. The DNA of the CDR3 is TGCAGCGTTGTAAGGATGGAGGGCACTGAAGCTTTCTTT. Translating gives CSVVRMEGTEAFF.

The genes are TRBV7-9 and TRBJ1-5; D is undetermined. Per the germline V gene, CDR1 is SEHNR and CDR2 is FQNEAQ (reference sequence). The CDR3 loop spans 12 amino acids. Trimming took off 5 bases at V and 11 bases at J, with 13 bases between the two ends. CDR3 region: CASSLTLGAQHF. In nucleotides, the CDR3 is TGTGCCAGCAGCCTTACCCTCGGGGCCCAGCATTTT.

This clone was seen a few times. The chain employs TRBV5-6 and TRBJ1-4, with 8 bases aligning to TRBD1. Germline values: CDR1 SGHDT, CDR2 YYEEEE. This CDR3 region has 15 residues. V gave up 4 bases and J gave up 11 bases; unmatched junction bases: 13. The CDR3, as DNA: TGTGCCAGCAGCCCGTCCGGGACAGGCCTAACGAAACTGTTTTTT. Protein: CASSPSGTGLTKLFF.

In its sample, this clone was seen once. The CDR3 spells CATSDPNSGRTGELFF. Here the CDR3 DNA reads TGTGCCACCAGTGACCCGAATAGCGGGAGGACCGGGGAGCTGTTTTTT. The V and J genes are TRBV24-1 and TRBJ2-2; 10 positions match TRBD2. The CDR3 is 16 amino acids. The V gene's germline CDR1 is KGHDR and CDR2 SFDVKD. Trimming removed 4 bases from V and 5 bases from J; junction bases left unmatched: 6.

This clone was detected only once. The chain uses TRBV6-2 or TRBV6-3 and TRBJ1-1, with 8 bases lining up with TRBD1. Germline V CDR1 and CDR2: MNHEY, SVGEGT. The V and J ends lost 2 bases and 4 bases, in that order; junction bases with no gene match: 3. The CDR3 spans 14 residues. The CDR3 region has the DNA TGTGCCAGCAGTTACCAGGACAGGGCCACTGAAGCTTTCTTT. This sequence encodes CASSYQDRATEAFF.

The chain uses TRBV5-1 and TRBJ1-1, with D perhaps TRBD1 (5 bases). The germline CDR1 and CDR2 sequences are SGHRS and YFSETQ. V shed 1 base and J shed 1 base, with 11 bases lying between them. The CDR3 consists of 15 residues. CDR3 sequence reads: CASSLRVQGNTEAFF. The CDR3 bases are TGCGCCAGCAGCTTGAGGGTTCAGGGGAACACTGAAGCTTTCTTT.

This clone was detected only a few times. This chain links TRBV4-1 with TRBJ2-2, with unresolved D. CDR3 length equals 15 residues. Germline lookup yields CDR1 MGHRA and CDR2 YSYEKL. Trimming took 0 bases from V and 3 from J, leaving 8 bases between them. The CDR3, as DNA: TGCGCCAGCAGCCAAGATCTTGGGTACACCGGGGAGCTGTTTTTT. Encoded protein: CASSQDLGYTGELFF.

This chain connects TRBV4-3 to TRBJ2-2; D not resolved. CDR1 LGHNA and CDR2 YSLEER come from the germline V gene. Trimming took 0 bases from V and 5 from J, leaving 7 bases between them. The CDR3 contains 14 residues. The CDR3 bases are TGCGCCAGCAGCCAAGATGTGGGTACCGGGGAGCTGTTTTTT. Translated, it gives CASSQDVGTGELFF.

The chain carries TRBV7-2 and TRBJ1-2, with 7 bases matching TRBD1. Trimming cost V 1 base and J 8 bases; bases outside gene matches: 10. Germline V lookup: CDR1 SGHTA, CDR2 FQGNSA. The CDR3 sequence is 15 residues long. CDR3 nucleotides: TGTGCCAGCAGCTTAGTCCTTGAGGGGGCTTGGGGCTACACCTTC. It specifies CASSLVLEGAWGYTF.

The gene calls are TRBV27 and TRBJ2-3, with TRBD1 matching over 8 bases. The V gene's germline CDR1 is MNHEY and CDR2 SMNVEV (reference sequence). CDR3 size: 17 residues. J lost 3 bases, V lost 3 bases, and 11 bases had no gene match. This CDR3 reads CASSFQTWTGTTDTQYF. In DNA, the CDR3 is TGTGCCAGCAGTTTCCAAACCTGGACAGGGACAACAGATACGCAGTATTTT.

The chain combines TRBV28 with TRBJ2-1; D possibly uses TRBD1 or TRBD2 (5 bases each). The V gene's germline CDR1 is MDHEN and CDR2 SYDVKM. V was pared by 6 bases and J by 8 bases, with 14 bases between. The length of the CDR3 is 13 residues. The CDR3 DNA is TGTGCCAGCAGGGGGACCTCTGGGGATGAGCAGTTCTTC. Translated, it gives CASRGTSGDEQFF.

The J gene is TRBJ1-6, the V gene TRBV4-3, with D hard to call. There are 15 residues in the CDR3. V shed 1 base and J shed 5 bases, with 9 bases lying between them. From germline, CDR1 is LGHNA and CDR2 YSLEER. The DNA of the CDR3 is TGCGCCAGCAGCCAAGCCTCAAAGGATAATTCACCCCTCCACTTT. As protein: CASSQASKDNSPLHF.

CDR3 loop: CASSPWDRDYGYTF. CDR3 DNA sequence: TGTGCCAGCAGCCCCTGGGACAGGGACTATGGCTACACCTTC. This chain links TRBV5-6 with TRBJ1-2, with 9 nucleotides matching TRBD1. Germline V gene data show CDR1 as SGHDT and CDR2 as YYEEEE. J lost 3 bases, V lost 4 bases, and 4 bases had no gene match. The CDR3 is 14 residues long.

In this sample, this clone turned up a few times. The chain is built from TRBV7-3 and TRBJ2-7; 9 bases agree with TRBD1. CDR3 size: 13 residues. The V and J ends lost 5 bases and 3 bases, in that order; junction bases with no gene match: 2. CDR1 is SGHTA and CDR2 is FQGTGA in the germline V gene. The CDR3 protein is CASSPTGGYEQYF. CDR3 in DNA: TGTGCCAGCAGCCCGACAGGGGGCTACGAGCAGTACTTC.